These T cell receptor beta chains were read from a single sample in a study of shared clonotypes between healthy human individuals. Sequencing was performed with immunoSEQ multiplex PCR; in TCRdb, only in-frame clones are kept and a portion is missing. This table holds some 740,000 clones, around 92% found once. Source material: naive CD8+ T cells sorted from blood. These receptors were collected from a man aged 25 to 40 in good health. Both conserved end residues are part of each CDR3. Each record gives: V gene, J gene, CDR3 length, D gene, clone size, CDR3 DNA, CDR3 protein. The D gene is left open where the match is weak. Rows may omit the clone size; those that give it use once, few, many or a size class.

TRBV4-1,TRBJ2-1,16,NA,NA,TGCGCCAGCAGCCAAGTGCCCAGCGCCCAACCAAATGAGCAGTTCTTC,CASSQVPSAQPNEQFF
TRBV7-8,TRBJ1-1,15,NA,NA,TGTGCCAGCAGCTTAGTGGGAGGAGGGAACACTGAAGCTTTCTTT,CASSLVGGGNTEAFF
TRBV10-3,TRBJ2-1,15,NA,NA,TGTGCCATCAGTGATCTTCCTACTTTGGCGGATGAGCAGTTCTTC,CAISDLPTLADEQFF
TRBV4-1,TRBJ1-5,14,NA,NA,TGCGCCAGCAGCCAAGAGGGGGGGCACCAGCCCCAGCATTTT,CASSQEGGHQPQHF
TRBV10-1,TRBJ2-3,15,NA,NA,TGCGCCAGCAGTGAGTCTGGTTGGGGCACAGATACGCAGTATTTT,CASSESGWGTDTQYF
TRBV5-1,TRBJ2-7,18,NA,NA,TGCGCCAGCAGCTTGGCCGTGCCAGTGCTGAGCGTCTCCTACGAGCAGTACTTC,CASSLAVPVLSVSYEQYF
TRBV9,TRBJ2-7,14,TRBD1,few,TGTGCCAGCAGCGTCGGGACAGGGGCCTACGAGCAGTACTTC,CASSVGTGAYEQYF
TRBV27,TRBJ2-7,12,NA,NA,TGTGCCAGCATCGGGGGCCAGGACGAGCAGTACTTC,CASIGGQDEQYF
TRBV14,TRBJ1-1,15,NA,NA,TGTGCCAGCAGCCTTACAGGGTTCATGAACACTGAAGCTTTCTTT,CASSLTGFMNTEAFF
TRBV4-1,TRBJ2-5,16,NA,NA,TGCGCCAGCAGCCAAAACACCTTGGCGGGCGGAGAGACCCAGTACTTC,CASSQNTLAGGETQYF
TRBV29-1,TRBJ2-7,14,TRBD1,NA,TGCAGCGTTGAAGAAGGGACAGGGGGCGACGAGCAGTACTTC,CSVEEGTGGDEQYF
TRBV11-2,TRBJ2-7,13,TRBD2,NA,TGTGCCAGCAGCTTAGGCGGGAGTTACGAGCAGTACTTC,CASSLGGSYEQYF
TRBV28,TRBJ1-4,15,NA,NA,TGTGCCAGCAGTTTTGTATACAGGGCTCGTGAAAAACTGTTTTTT,CASSFVYRAREKLFF
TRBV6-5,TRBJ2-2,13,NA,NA,TGTGCCAGCAGTTACGAGAACACCGGGGAGCTGTTTTTT,CASSYENTGELFF
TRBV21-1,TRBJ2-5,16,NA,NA,TGTGCCAGCAGCAGTATGGACAGGGGAGGGAGAGAGACCCAGTACTTC,CASSSMDRGGRETQYF